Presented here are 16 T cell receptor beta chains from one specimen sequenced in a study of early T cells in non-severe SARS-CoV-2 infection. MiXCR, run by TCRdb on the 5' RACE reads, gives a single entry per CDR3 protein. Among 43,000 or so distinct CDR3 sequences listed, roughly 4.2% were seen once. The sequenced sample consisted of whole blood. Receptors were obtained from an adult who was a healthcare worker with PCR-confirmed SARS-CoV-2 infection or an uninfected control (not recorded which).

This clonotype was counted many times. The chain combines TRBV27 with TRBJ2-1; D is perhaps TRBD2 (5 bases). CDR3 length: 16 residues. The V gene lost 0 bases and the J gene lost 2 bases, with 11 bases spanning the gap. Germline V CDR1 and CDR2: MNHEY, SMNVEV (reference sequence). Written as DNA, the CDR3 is TGTGCCAGCAGTTTATCCAGCGGATCCACCTACAATGAGCAGTTCTTC. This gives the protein CASSLSSGSTYNEQFF.

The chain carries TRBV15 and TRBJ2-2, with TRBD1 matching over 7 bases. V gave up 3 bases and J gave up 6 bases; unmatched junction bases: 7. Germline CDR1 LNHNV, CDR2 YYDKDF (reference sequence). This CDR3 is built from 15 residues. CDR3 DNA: TGTGCCACCAGCAGGGGACAGAACCCATCCGGGGAGCTGTTTTTT. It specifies CATSRGQNPSGELFF.

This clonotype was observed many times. The CDR3 sequence: CASSPTGVADTQYF. CDR3 bases: TGTGCCAGCAGTCCGACGGGGGTGGCAGATACGCAGTATTTT. The rearrangement uses TRBV7-3 and TRBJ2-3; tentatively, D is TRBD2 (6 bases). Trimming took 6 bases from V and 4 from J, leaving 14 bases between them. This CDR3 has 14 residues. CDR1 and CDR2 from the germline V gene are SGHTA and FQGTGA.

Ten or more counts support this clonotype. CDR3 DNA sequence: TGTGCCAGCAGCTTGGGCGGTTGGGGGAGCAATCAGCCCCAGCATTTT. Its protein product is CASSLGGWGSNQPQHF. The chain combines TRBV7-2 with TRBJ1-5; weak D call: TRBD1 (5 bases). Trimming took off 3 bases at V and 1 base at J, with 13 bases between the two ends. CDR1 is SGHTA, CDR2 FQGNSA, per germline. The CDR3 has 16 amino acids.

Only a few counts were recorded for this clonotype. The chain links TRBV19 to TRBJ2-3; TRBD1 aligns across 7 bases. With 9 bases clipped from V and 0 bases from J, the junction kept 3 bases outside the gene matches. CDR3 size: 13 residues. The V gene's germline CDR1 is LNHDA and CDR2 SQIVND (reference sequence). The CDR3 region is CASRGMSTDTQYF. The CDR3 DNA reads TGTGCCAGCAGGGGGATGAGCACAGATACGCAGTATTTT.

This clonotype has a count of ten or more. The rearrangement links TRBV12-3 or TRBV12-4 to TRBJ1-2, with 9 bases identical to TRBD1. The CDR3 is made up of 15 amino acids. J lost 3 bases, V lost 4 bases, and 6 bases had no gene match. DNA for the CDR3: TGTGCCAGCAGTTATCGGGACAGGGTGTACTATGGCTACACCTTC. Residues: CASSYRDRVYYGYTF.

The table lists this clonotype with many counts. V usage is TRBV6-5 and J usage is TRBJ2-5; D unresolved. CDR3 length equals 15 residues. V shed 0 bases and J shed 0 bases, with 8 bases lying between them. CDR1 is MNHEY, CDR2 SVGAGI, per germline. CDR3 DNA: TGTGCCAGCAGTTACTCGATCGAGGACCAAGAGACCCAGTACTTC. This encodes CASSYSIEDQETQYF.

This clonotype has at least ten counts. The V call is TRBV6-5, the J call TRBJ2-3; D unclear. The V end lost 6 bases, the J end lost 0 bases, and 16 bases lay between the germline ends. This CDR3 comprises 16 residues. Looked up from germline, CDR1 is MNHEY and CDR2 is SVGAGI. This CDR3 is CASSPFPGPSTDTQYF. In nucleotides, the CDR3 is TGTGCCAGCAGCCCATTCCCGGGCCCTAGCACAGATACGCAGTATTTT.

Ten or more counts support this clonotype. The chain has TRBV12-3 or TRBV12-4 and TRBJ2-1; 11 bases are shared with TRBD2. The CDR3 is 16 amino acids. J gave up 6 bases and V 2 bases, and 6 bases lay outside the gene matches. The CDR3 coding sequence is TGTGCCAGCAGTTTAAGGGCTAGCGGGAGGAGCAATGAGCAGTTCTTC. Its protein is CASSLRASGRSNEQFF.

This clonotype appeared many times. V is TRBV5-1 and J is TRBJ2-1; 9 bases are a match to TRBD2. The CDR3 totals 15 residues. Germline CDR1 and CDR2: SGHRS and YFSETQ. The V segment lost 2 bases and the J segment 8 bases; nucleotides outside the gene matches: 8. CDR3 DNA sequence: TGCGCCAGCAGCTTAGCCGGGACTAGCAATCATGAGCAGTTCTTC. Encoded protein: CASSLAGTSNHEQFF. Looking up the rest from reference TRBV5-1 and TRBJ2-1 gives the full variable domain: KAGVTQTPRYLIKTRGQQVTLSCSPISGHRSVSWYQQTPGQGLQFLFEYFSETQRNKGNFPGRFSGRQFSNSRSEMNVSTLELGDSALYLCASSLAGTSNHEQFFGPGTRLTVL.

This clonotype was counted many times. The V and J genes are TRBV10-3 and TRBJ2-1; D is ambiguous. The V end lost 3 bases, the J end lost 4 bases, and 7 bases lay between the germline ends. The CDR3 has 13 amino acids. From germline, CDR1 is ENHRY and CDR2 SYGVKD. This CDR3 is CAISERGYNEQFF. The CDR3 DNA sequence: TGTGCCATCAGTGAAAGAGGATACAATGAGCAGTTCTTC.

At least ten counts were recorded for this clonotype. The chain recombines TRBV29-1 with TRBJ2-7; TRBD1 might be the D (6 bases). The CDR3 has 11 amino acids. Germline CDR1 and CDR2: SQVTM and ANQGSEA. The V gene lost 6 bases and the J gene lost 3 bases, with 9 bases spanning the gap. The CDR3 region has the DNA TGCAGCGTGCAACAGGGCTACGAGCAGTACTTC. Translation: CSVQQGYEQYF.

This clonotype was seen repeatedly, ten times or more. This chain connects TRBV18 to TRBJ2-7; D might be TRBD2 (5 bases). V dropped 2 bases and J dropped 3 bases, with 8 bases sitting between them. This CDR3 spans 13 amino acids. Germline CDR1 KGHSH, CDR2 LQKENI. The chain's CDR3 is CASSPGGGYEQYF. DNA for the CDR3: TGTGCCAGCTCACCAGGTGGAGGCTACGAGCAGTACTTC.

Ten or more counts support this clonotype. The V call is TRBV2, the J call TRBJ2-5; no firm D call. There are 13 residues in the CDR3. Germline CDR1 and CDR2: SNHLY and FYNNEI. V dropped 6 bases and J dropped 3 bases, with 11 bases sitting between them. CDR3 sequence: CASSEQSEETQYF. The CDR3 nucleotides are TGTGCCAGCAGCGAACAGTCTGAAGAGACCCAGTACTTC.

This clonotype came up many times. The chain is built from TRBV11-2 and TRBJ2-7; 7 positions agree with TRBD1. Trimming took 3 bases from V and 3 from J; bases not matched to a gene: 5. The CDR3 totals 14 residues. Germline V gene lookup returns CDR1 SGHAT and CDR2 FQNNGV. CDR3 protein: CASSFIGGGYEQYF. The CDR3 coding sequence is TGTGCCAGCAGCTTCATAGGGGGCGGCTACGAGCAGTACTTC.

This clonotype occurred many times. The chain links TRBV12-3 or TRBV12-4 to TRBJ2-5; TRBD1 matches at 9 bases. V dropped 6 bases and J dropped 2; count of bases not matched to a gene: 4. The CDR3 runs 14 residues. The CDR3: CASRAGTGQETQYF. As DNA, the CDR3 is TGTGCCAGCAGAGCCGGGACAGGGCAAGAGACCCAGTACTTC.